This entry lists 11 T cell receptor beta chains sequenced from one sample in a study of radiotherapy plus CTLA-4 blockade in lung cancer. Only in-frame clones appear in the TCRdb table, and some are missing; sequencing was by immunoSEQ multiplex PCR. The sample lists more than 95,000 clones; roughly 79% were seen once. The sequencing used peripheral blood, collected from a patient treated with radiotherapy plus ipilimumab. The receptors come from a human donor with non-small cell lung cancer who had a partial response to radiotherapy plus ipilimumab. Some clones in this sample may be carry-over from other donors' samples.

J is TRBJ1-2 and V is TRBV7-9; maybe TRBD1 (6 bases). The germline V gene has CDR1 SEHNR and CDR2 FQNEAQ (reference sequence). This CDR3 region has 15 residues. V lost 2 bases to trimming and J lost 8 bases, with 18 bases between them. CDR3 sequence (DNA): TGTGCCAGCAGCTTATACGACAGGCCCTTAACGGGCTACACCTTC. The encoded protein is CASSLYDRPLTGYTF.

V usage is TRBV2 and J usage is TRBJ2-7; 9 bases align to TRBD1. This CDR3 region has 16 residues. Germline CDR1 is SNHLY and CDR2 is FYNNEI. V was pared by 4 bases and J by 7 bases, with 14 bases of the junction left unmatched. The DNA for the CDR3 is TGTGCCAGCAGTGTCACCGGGGGACAGGGACCATCAGAGCAGTACTTC. This translates into CASSVTGGQGPSEQYF.

For this clone: In the same sample, other DNA sequences code for this CDR3. The V call is TRBV18, the J call TRBJ1-3; 10 bases agree with TRBD1. The CDR3 runs 15 residues. The germline gives CDR1 KGHSH, CDR2 LQKENI. V lost 6 bases, J lost 0 bases, and 2 bases stayed unmatched. The DNA of the CDR3 is TGTGCCAGCTCCTGGGACAGGGGCTCTGGAAACACCATATATTTT. Translation gives CASSWDRGSGNTIYF.

V usage is TRBV7-2 and J usage is TRBJ2-1, with D possibly matching TRBD2 (6 bases). The V end was cut by 1 base, the J end by 5 bases, with 15 bases between. In germline, CDR1 is SGHTA, CDR2 FQGNSA. CDR3 length: 16 residues. The CDR3 DNA reads TGTGCCAGCAGCTTAGTTGGCGGAGGGAGCAACAATGAGCAGTTCTTC. Its translation is CASSLVGGGSNNEQFF.

The rearrangement joins TRBV2 to TRBJ1-4, with D perhaps matching TRBD1 (6 bases). The CDR3 contains 13 residues. Germline values: CDR1 SNHLY, CDR2 FYNNEI. Trimming took off 4 bases at V and 6 bases at J, with 9 bases between the two ends. CDR3 bases: TGTGCCAGCAGTGGGACAGAGTATGAAAAACTGTTTTTT. This codes for CASSGTEYEKLFF.

The chain has TRBV4-3 and TRBJ2-3, with a weak D call TRBD2 (5 bases). Germline V CDR1 and CDR2: LGHNA, YSLEER. The CDR3 sequence is 18 residues long. V lost 4 bases, J lost 4 bases, and 24 bases lay in between. The CDR3 reads CASSPSKQWSGASDTQYF. In DNA form, the CDR3 reads TGCGCCAGCAGCCCATCCAAACAGTGGAGCGGAGCCTCAGATACGCAGTATTTT.

The V and J genes are TRBV18 and TRBJ1-3, with a possible D match to TRBD1 (6 bases). Trimming removed 1 base from V and 2 bases from J, with 12 bases in between. CDR3 length equals 16 residues. The germline V gene has CDR1 KGHSH and CDR2 LQKENI. CDR3 in amino acids: CASSPLAGEAGNTIYF. The CDR3 bases are TGTGCCAGCTCACCACTTGCAGGGGAAGCTGGAAACACCATATATTTT.

The V call is TRBV7-2, the J call TRBJ2-2; 11 bases are shared with TRBD2. V lost 2 bases to trimming and J lost 7 bases; unmatched junction nucleotides: 9. In germline, CDR1 is SGHTA, CDR2 FQGNSA. This CDR3 has 17 residues. CDR3 region: CASSLIAGGAWGGELFF. In DNA, the CDR3 is TGTGCCAGCAGCTTAATAGCGGGGGGGGCCTGGGGCGGGGAGCTGTTTTTT.

The chain is built from TRBV9 and TRBJ2-5, with D perhaps TRBD2 (7 bases). Germline loops: CDR1 SGDLS, CDR2 YYNGEE. This CDR3 contains 17 residues. Trimming took 0 bases from V and 3 from J, leaving 18 bases between them. In DNA form, the CDR3 reads TGTGCCAGCAGCGTAGAGGGGGGGCTGAGGGGAGAAGAGACCCAGTACTTC. This gives the protein CASSVEGGLRGEETQYF.

The V and J genes are TRBV7-2 and TRBJ2-1; 7 bases agree with TRBD1. The CDR3 totals 14 residues. With 3 bases clipped from V and 15 bases from J, the junction kept 14 bases outside the gene matches. Germline values: CDR1 SGHTA, CDR2 FQGNSA. The DNA for the CDR3 is TGTGCCAGCAGCTTTTCCCAGACAGGGCGATCTTGGTTCTTC. It yields the protein CASSFSQTGRSWFF.

The rearrangement links TRBV11-2 to TRBJ1-3; no clear D. V was trimmed by 6 bases and J by 4 bases, leaving 22 bases between them. The germline CDR1 and CDR2 sequences are SGHAT and FQNNGV. The CDR3 is 17 amino acids. The CDR3 reads CASSRTGSQLAGNTIYF. The DNA for the CDR3 is TGTGCCAGCAGTCGAACGGGGAGCCAATTGGCAGGAAACACCATATATTTT.